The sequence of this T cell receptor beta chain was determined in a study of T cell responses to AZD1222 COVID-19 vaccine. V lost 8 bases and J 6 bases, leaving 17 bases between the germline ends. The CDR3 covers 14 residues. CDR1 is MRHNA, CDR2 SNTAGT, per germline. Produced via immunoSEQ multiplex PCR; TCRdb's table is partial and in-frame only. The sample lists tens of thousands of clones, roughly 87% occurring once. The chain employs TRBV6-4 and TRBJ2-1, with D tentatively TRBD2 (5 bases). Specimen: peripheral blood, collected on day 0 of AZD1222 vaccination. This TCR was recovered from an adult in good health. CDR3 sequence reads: CASRRDDMGNEQFF. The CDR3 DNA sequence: TGTGCCAGCCGTCGGGATGATATGGGCAATGAGCAGTTCTTC.